The following is a T cell receptor (beta chain) sequence with its context. Its target is not known. This sample is part of a study of shared clonotypes between healthy human individuals. Study at large: There were three CD4 naive, three CD4 memory, two CD8 naive and one CD8 memory plates per donor.

Naive CD8 cells lacked CD45RO and underwent positive selection for CCR7, leaving out terminally differentiated effector memory CD45RA+ cells. Per the germline V gene, CDR1 is LGHNA and CDR2 is YSLEER. With 1 base clipped from V and 3 bases from J, the junction kept 14 bases outside the gene matches. CDR3 length: 19 residues. Assay: immunoSEQ multiplex PCR; the TCRdb copy retains only in-frame clones and omits some. This sample yields 2 million to 2.5 million clones, of which about 95% are seen a single time; 0.85% to 1.3% belongs to the top ten. The study, taken as a whole, reports: Depth of sequencing was expected to influence donor clonotype sharing. It was the non-shared clonotypes that had lower generation probabilities than clonotypes shared by all four donors.

The sequenced sample was naive CD8+ T cells sorted from blood. The gene calls are TRBV4-3 and TRBJ2-7; 11 bases line up with TRBD1. The TCR was taken from a man aged 18 to 29 in good health. CDR3 amino acids: CASSQASFPGTGGDYEQYF. CDR3 in DNA: TGCGCCAGCAGCCAAGCGTCTTTCCCCGGGACAGGGGGAGACTACGAGCAGTACTTC.